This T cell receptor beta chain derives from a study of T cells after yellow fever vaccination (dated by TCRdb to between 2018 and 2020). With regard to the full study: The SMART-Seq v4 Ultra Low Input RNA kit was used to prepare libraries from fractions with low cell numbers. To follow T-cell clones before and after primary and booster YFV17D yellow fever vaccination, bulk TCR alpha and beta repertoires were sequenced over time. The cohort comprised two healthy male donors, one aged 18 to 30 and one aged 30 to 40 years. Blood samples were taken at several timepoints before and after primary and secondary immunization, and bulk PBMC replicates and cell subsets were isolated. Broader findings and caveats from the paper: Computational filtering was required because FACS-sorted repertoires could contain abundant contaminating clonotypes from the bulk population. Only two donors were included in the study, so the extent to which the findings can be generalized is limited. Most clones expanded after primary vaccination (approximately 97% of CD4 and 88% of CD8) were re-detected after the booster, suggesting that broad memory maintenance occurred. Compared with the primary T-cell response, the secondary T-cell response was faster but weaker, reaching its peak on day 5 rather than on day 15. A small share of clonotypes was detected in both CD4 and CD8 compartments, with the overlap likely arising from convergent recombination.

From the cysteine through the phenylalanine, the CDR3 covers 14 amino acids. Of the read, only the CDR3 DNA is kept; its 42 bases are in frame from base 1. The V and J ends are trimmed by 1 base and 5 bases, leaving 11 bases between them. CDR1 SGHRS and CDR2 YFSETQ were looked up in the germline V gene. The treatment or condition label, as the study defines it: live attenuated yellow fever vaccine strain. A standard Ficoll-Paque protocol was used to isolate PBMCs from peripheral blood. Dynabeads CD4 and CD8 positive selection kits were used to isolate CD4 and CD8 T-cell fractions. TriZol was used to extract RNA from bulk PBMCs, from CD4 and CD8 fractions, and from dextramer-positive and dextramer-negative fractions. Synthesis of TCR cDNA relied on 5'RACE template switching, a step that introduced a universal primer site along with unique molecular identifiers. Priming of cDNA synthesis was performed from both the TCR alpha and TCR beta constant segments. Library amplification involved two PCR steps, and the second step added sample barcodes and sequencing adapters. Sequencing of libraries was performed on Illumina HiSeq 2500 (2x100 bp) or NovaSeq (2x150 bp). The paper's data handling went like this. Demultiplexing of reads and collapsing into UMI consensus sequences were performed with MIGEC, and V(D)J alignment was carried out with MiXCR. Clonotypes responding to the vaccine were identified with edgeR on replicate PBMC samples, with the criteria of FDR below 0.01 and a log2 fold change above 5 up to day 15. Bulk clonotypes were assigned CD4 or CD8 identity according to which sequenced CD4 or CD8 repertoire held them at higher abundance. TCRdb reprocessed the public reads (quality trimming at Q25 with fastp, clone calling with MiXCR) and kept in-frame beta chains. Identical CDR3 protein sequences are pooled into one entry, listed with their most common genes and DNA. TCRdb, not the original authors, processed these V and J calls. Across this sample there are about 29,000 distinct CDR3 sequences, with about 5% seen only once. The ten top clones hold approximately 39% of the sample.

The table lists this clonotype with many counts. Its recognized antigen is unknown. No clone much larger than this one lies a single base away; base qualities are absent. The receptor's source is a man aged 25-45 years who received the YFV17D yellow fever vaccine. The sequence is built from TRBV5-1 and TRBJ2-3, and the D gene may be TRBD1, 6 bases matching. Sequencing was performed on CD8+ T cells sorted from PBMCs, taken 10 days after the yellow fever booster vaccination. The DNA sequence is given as TGCGCCAGCAGCTTGCAGGGGCGCGTAGATACGCAGTATTTT. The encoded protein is CASSLQGRVDTQYF.